This passage covers 23 T cell receptor beta chains from one sample sequenced in a study of T cells in Graves' hyperthyroidism and ophthalmopathy (dated by TCRdb to the late 2010s). Receptors were amplified or captured by multiplex PCR. The data were produced on an Illumina HiSeq 2000. The TCR beta CDR3 regions were amplified from RNA transcripts. The TCR CDR3 was subjected to a first round of RT-PCR using the HTBI primer set and the Qiagen OneStep RT-PCR kit. TCRdb passed the public sequencing reads through fastp at Q25 and MiXCR, retaining productive beta sequences. CDR3 protein duplicates are merged, each entry listing the most common genes and DNA. This sample is represented by roughly 570,000 distinct CDR3 sequences; around 16% of them were singletons. The ten biggest clones cover about 7% of the sample. Material for sequencing was blood. These receptors all come from a woman in her twenties or thirties with Graves' hyperthyroidism.

V usage is TRBV10-1 and J usage is TRBJ2-5, with D hard to call. The germline gives CDR1 WNHNN, CDR2 SYGVQD (reference sequence). V was shortened by 3 bases and J by 6 bases, with 14 bases between the two germline ends. The CDR3 contains 14 residues. The DNA for the CDR3 is TGCGCCAGCAGTGACACCAGTTCCCCCCAGACCCAGTACTTC. Translated, it gives CASSDTSSPQTQYF.

This clonotype came up many times. The chain employs TRBV29-1 and TRBJ2-6; 8 positions agree with TRBD1. After removal of 0 bases from V and 0 bases from J, the junction contained 16 bases not matched to a gene. CDR1 and CDR2 (germline): SQVTM, ANQGSEA. CDR3 length: 21 residues. Here the CDR3 reads CSVEDWAGGETPSSGANVLTF. The CDR3 coding sequence is TGCAGCGTTGAAGATTGGGCAGGGGGCGAAACCCCGAGCTCTGGGGCCAACGTCCTGACTTTC.

Many counts were recorded for this clonotype. The chain uses TRBV30 and TRBJ2-1; the D is unclear. CDR1 and CDR2 from the germline V gene are GTSNPN and SVGIG (reference sequence). The V end was cut by 0 bases, the J end by 8 bases, with 5 bases between. The length of the CDR3 is 11 residues. The CDR3 reads CAWSVFDEQFF. The DNA for the CDR3 is TGTGCCTGGAGTGTCTTCGATGAGCAGTTCTTC.

In its sample, this clonotype was seen many times. This CDR3 is CASSLGLWGDGYTF. In nucleotides, the CDR3 is TGTGCCAGCAGCTTAGGCCTCTGGGGCGATGGCTACACCTTC. This sequence joins TRBV13 and TRBJ1-2, with D possibly being TRBD1 (5 bases). Germline-derived CDR1 and CDR2 are PRHDT and FYEKMQ (reference sequence). Trimming left V 0 bases short and J 6 bases short, with 11 bases between. The CDR3 sequence is 14 residues long.

This rearrangement joins TRBV5-1 to TRBJ1-1, with 7 positions matching TRBD1. V lost 4 bases and J lost 5; bases outside the gene matches: 5. Germline V lookup: CDR1 SGHRS, CDR2 YFSETQ. CDR3 size: 13 residues. The CDR3 region has the DNA TGCGCCAGCAGCCAGACAGGGATGACTGAAGCTTTCTTT. It encodes CASSQTGMTEAFF.

J is TRBJ2-2 and V is TRBV10-3, with 9 positions matching TRBD1. The V segment lost 9 bases and the J segment 2 bases; nucleotides outside the gene matches: 7. Germline values: CDR1 ENHRY, CDR2 SYGVKD. This CDR3 has 15 amino acids. Written as DNA, the CDR3 is TGTGCCATAAATAGGGACAGGGATAACACCGGGGAGCTGTTTTTT. Amino acids: CAINRDRDNTGELFF.

In this sample, this clonotype turned up many times. V and J are TRBV7-6 and TRBJ1-1; the D is unclear. The CDR3 is 14 residues long. The V end was cut by 0 bases, the J end by 5 bases, with 10 bases between. The germline V gene encodes CDR1 SGHVS and CDR2 FNYEAQ. The CDR3 region has the DNA TGTGCCAGCAGCTTAGCGATCTCGGGAACTGAAGCTTTCTTT. This gives the protein CASSLAISGTEAFF.

As for this clonotype: A much more abundant neighbour one base away suggests this may be a read error. The V call is TRBV7-8, the J call TRBJ2-5; 10 bases align to TRBD2. The CDR3 extends over 18 amino acids. The V gene's germline CDR1 is SGHVS and CDR2 FQNEAQ. DNA of the CDR3: TGTGTCAGCAGCTTGGCGTTCAGCGGGAGGGCCCAGTCGGAGACCCAGTACTTC. The encoded protein is CVSSLAFSGRAQSETQYF.

This clonotype has a count of ten or more. This chain joins TRBV7-9 and TRBJ2-1, with 9 bases fitting TRBD2. The junction had 5 bases not matched to a gene; V was cut back by 5 bases and J by 0 bases. CDR3 size: 16 residues. CDR1 is SEHNR and CDR2 is FQNEAQ in the germline V gene (reference sequence). The CDR3 spells CASSTNSGSSYNEQFF. CDR3 sequence (DNA): TGTGCCAGCAGCACAAATAGCGGGAGCTCCTACAATGAGCAGTTCTTC. Together with reference TRBV7-9 and TRBJ2-1, the CDR3 gives the full variable domain: DTGVSQNPRHKITKRGQNVTFRCDPISEHNRLYWYRQTLGQGPEFLTYFQNEAQLEKSRLLSDRFSAERPKGSFSTLEIQRTEQGDSAMYLCASSTNSGSSYNEQFFGPGTRLTVL.

V usage is TRBV19 and J usage is TRBJ1-3; 7 bases agree with TRBD1. CDR3 length: 13 residues. The trim removed 4 bases at V and 12 bases at J, leaving 9 bases unmatched. The germline V gene has CDR1 LNHDA and CDR2 SQIVND (reference sequence). DNA of the CDR3: TGTGCCAGTAGTACGTCGACAGGGTCCTTCATATATTTT. Translated, it gives CASSTSTGSFIYF.

This clonotype turned up a few times. This chain links TRBV4-3 with TRBJ2-7; 8 nucleotides agree with TRBD2. This CDR3 has 16 residues. V was clipped by 0 bases and J by 3 bases; unmatched bases: 7. Per germline, CDR1 LGHNA and CDR2 YSLEER. Here the CDR3 reads CASSQDQGLGGYEQYF. CDR3 nucleotides: TGCGCCAGCAGCCAAGATCAGGGACTAGGAGGCTACGAGCAGTACTTC.

This clonotype was seen ten or more times. The chain joins TRBV2 to TRBJ2-1; 11 bases agree with TRBD2. The CDR3 sequence is 13 residues long. Trimming removed 8 bases from V and 8 bases from J; junction bases left unmatched: 5. Germline V CDR1 and CDR2: SNHLY, FYNNEI. The CDR3 here is CASPGTSGDEQFF. The CDR3 nucleotides are TGTGCCAGCCCCGGGACTAGCGGCGATGAGCAGTTCTTC. Supplemented by reference TRBV2 and TRBJ2-1, the full variable domain reads EPEVTQTPSHQVTQMGQEVILRCVPISNHLYFYWYRQILGQKVEFLVSFYNNEISEKSEIFDDQFSVERPDGSNFTLKIRSTKLEDSAMYFCASPGTSGDEQFFGPGTRLTVL.

The chain uses TRBV6-2 or TRBV6-3 and TRBJ2-7, with a tentative D call TRBD2 (6 bases). Deletions cut 0 bases from V and 3 bases from J, with 15 bases between. The CDR3 runs 16 residues. CDR1 and CDR2 from the germline V gene are MNHEY and SVGEGT. CDR3 sequence reads: CASSYSSGQGLYEQYF. In nucleotides, the CDR3 is TGTGCCAGCAGTTACTCGAGCGGCCAGGGACTCTACGAGCAGTACTTC.

This clonotype was observed at least ten times. V and J are TRBV11-2 and TRBJ2-7; 10 bases map to TRBD2. The trim removed 2 bases at V and 4 bases at J, leaving 2 bases unmatched. The V gene's germline CDR1 is SGHAT and CDR2 FQNNGV. The length of the CDR3 is 14 residues. CDR3 nucleotides: TGTGCCAGCAGCTTACCACTAGCGGGATACGAGCAGTACTTC. It translates to CASSLPLAGYEQYF.

This clonotype was seen ten or more times. This chain uses TRBV7-9 with TRBJ2-2; D is perhaps TRBD1 (6 bases). CDR1 is SEHNR, CDR2 FQNEAQ, per germline (reference sequence). This CDR3 spans 17 amino acids. The V and J ends lost 4 bases and 0 bases respectively, with 15 bases between them. The CDR3 sequence: CASSSNPDRTNTGELFF. In DNA form, the CDR3 reads TGTGCCAGCAGCTCCAACCCGGACAGAACGAACACCGGGGAGCTGTTTTTT.

In this sample, this clonotype turned up a few times. The gene calls are TRBV29-1 and TRBJ1-1; TRBD1 is a possible D gene (6 bases). Germline CDR1 SQVTM, CDR2 ANQGSEA. The CDR3 covers 13 residues. V lost 5 bases, J lost 11 bases, and 21 bases lay in between. CDR3 nucleotides: TGCAGCGTTACCCTGGGGGGGGGCCGAGCGGCTTTCTTT. Amino acid sequence: CSVTLGGGRAAFF.

Notes on this clonotype: This could be a read error, since a much larger clone is one nucleotide away. The chain recombines TRBV12-3 or TRBV12-4 with TRBJ1-5, with a tentative D call TRBD1 (5 bases). V gave up 4 bases and J gave up 2 bases, with 9 bases separating them. This CDR3 comprises 14 residues. The CDR3 nucleotides read TGTGCCAGCAGTTACATGACAGGCAATCAGCCCCAGCATTTT. Protein sequence: CASSYMTGNQPQHF.

J is TRBJ1-4 and V is TRBV28; D gene ambiguous. CDR3 size: 12 residues. The germline CDR1 and CDR2 sequences are MDHEN and SYDVKM. Trimming removed 8 bases at V and 4 bases at J, with 8 bases between. The CDR3 DNA follows: TGTGCCAGCTGGTCCCATAATGAAAAACTGTTTTTT. Its translation is CASWSHNEKLFF. Full variable domain (outside the CDR3, taken from reference TRBV28 and TRBJ1-4): DVKVTQSSRYLVKRTGEKVFLECVQDMDHENMFWYRQDPGLGLRLIYFSYDVKMKEKGDIPEGYSVSREKKERFSLILESASTNQTSMYLCASWSHNEKLFFGSGTQLSVL.

In its sample, this clonotype was seen many times. The J gene is TRBJ2-5, the V gene TRBV20-1, with 7 bases aligning to TRBD2. Per the germline V gene, CDR1 is DFQATT and CDR2 is SNEGSKA (reference sequence). The trim removed 5 bases at V and 2 bases at J, leaving 8 bases unmatched. The CDR3 has 14 residues. For the CDR3, the DNA is TGCAGTGCTTCATTCGGGGGGAGGCAAGAGACCCAGTACTTC. This gives the protein CSASFGGRQETQYF.

This sequence joins TRBV24-1 and TRBJ2-1; D ambiguous. Germline loops: CDR1 KGHDR, CDR2 SFDVKD. V lost 4 bases, J lost 0 bases, and 18 bases lay in between. The CDR3 sequence is 18 residues long. The CDR3 nucleotides read TGTGCCACCAGTGACGTTACCGGCCTGTCGAGCTCCTACAATGAGCAGTTCTTC. Its protein is CATSDVTGLSSSYNEQFF.

At least ten counts were recorded for this clonotype. This chain uses TRBV12-3 or TRBV12-4 with TRBJ2-2; D is undetermined. The ends were cut back, 5 bases at V and 0 bases at J, with 7 bases in the middle. The CDR3 extends over 14 amino acids. The CDR3 DNA sequence: TGTGCCAGCAGTCCAGAACCGAACACCGGGGAGCTGTTTTTT. This codes for CASSPEPNTGELFF.

There are many counts of this clonotype. The chain combines TRBV20-1 with TRBJ2-3, with D unresolved. Germline CDR1 is DFQATT and CDR2 is SNEGSKA (reference sequence). Trimming shortened V by 0 bases and J by 2 bases, and 3 bases separated the two germline ends. The CDR3 totals 12 residues. The CDR3: CSAREDTDTQYF. CDR3 nucleotides: TGCAGTGCTAGAGAGGACACAGATACGCAGTATTTT.

The chain uses TRBV19 and TRBJ1-1; 7 positions agree with TRBD1. V trimming: 7 bases; J trimming: 0 bases; junction bases outside the gene matches: 5. This CDR3 has 14 amino acids. Germline CDR1 reads LNHDA; CDR2 reads SQIVND (reference sequence). The DNA for the CDR3 is TGTGCCAGTATTCAGACAGGGTTGAACACTGAAGCTTTCTTT. Its translation: CASIQTGLNTEAFF. Full variable domain (rest looked up from reference TRBV19 and TRBJ1-1): DGGITQSPKYLFRKEGQNVTLSCEQNLNHDAMYWYRQDPGQGLRLIYYSQIVNDFQKGDIAEGYSVSREKKESFPLTVTSAQKNPTAFYLCASIQTGLNTEAFFGQGTRLTVV.